Listed below are T cell receptor beta chains from one sample, sequenced in a study of blood T cell repertoires in COVID-19. Profiled with immunoSEQ multiplex PCR; TCRdb holds only in-frame clones, not every one. The data hold 260,000 or so clones, with more than 75% observed a single time. Input material: PBMCs or T cells enriched from blood (not recorded which). The receptors were sampled from a man aged 18 to 35 who had recovered from COVID-19. CDR3s include the opening cysteine and the closing phenylalanine or tryptophan. The D gene is left open where the match is weak. Clone size is not always given. Where it is, it says once, few, many or a class for expanded clones.

j_gene: TRBJ2-7; d_gene: -; abundance: -; v_gene: TRBV15; CDR3aa: CATSRDAGTGYEQYF; CDR3nt: TGTGCCACCAGCAGAGATGCCGGTACGGGCTACGAGCAGTACTTC
j_gene: TRBJ1-1; d_gene: -; abundance: -; v_gene: TRBV6-1; CDR3aa: CASSEHRAVNAEAFF; CDR3nt: TGTGCCAGCAGTGAGCACAGGGCTGTGAACGCTGAAGCTTTCTTT
j_gene: TRBJ2-3; d_gene: TRBD1; abundance: -; v_gene: TRBV9; CDR3aa: CASSPGQGLADTQYF; CDR3nt: TGTGCCAGCAGCCCGGGACAGGGGTTGGCAGATACGCAGTATTTT
j_gene: TRBJ1-1; d_gene: TRBD1; abundance: -; v_gene: TRBV27; CDR3aa: CASSSSGGNTEAFF; CDR3nt: TGTGCCAGCAGTTCCTCAGGGGGGAACACTGAAGCTTTCTTT
j_gene: TRBJ2-2; d_gene: -; abundance: -; v_gene: TRBV9; CDR3aa: CASSVGLETGELFF; CDR3nt: TGTGCCAGCAGCGTAGGACTCGAAACCGGGGAGCTGTTTTTT
j_gene: TRBJ2-7; d_gene: -; abundance: -; v_gene: TRBV28; CDR3aa: CASSLGAQRYLHEQYF; CDR3nt: TGTGCCAGCAGTTTAGGGGCCCAGCGCTACCTTCACGAGCAGTACTTC
j_gene: TRBJ1-2; d_gene: -; abundance: -; v_gene: TRBV7-9; CDR3aa: CASSPDRWYGYTF; CDR3nt: TGTGCCAGCAGCCCCGACAGGTGGTATGGCTACACCTTC
j_gene: TRBJ1-1; d_gene: -; abundance: -; v_gene: TRBV19; CDR3aa: CASSMTTNTEAFF; CDR3nt: TGTGCCAGTAGTATGACAACGAACACTGAAGCTTTCTTT
j_gene: TRBJ2-1; d_gene: TRBD2; abundance: -; v_gene: TRBV2; CDR3aa: CASHTSGAYNEQFF; CDR3nt: TGTGCCAGTCATACTAGCGGGGCCTACAATGAGCAGTTCTTC
j_gene: TRBJ1-6; d_gene: TRBD1; abundance: few; v_gene: TRBV27; CDR3aa: CASSPGTGATVLYNSPLHF; CDR3nt: TGTGCCAGCAGTCCCGGGACAGGAGCAACTGTACTCTATAATTCACCCCTCCACTTT
j_gene: TRBJ1-1; d_gene: -; abundance: -; v_gene: TRBV3-1/TRBV3-2; CDR3aa: CASSPLVGTNTEAFF; CDR3nt: TGTGCCAGCAGCCCCCTCGTGGGCACGAACACTGAAGCTTTCTTT
j_gene: TRBJ2-1; d_gene: TRBD2; abundance: -; v_gene: TRBV4-1; CDR3aa: CASSHSLAGEGSTYNEQFF; CDR3nt: TGCGCCAGCAGCCATAGTCTAGCGGGAGAAGGGAGTACCTACAATGAGCAGTTCTTC
j_gene: TRBJ2-1; d_gene: TRBD1; abundance: -; v_gene: TRBV5-1; CDR3aa: CASSPLSWDRDNEQFF; CDR3nt: TGCGCCAGCAGCCCTCTTTCCTGGGACAGAGACAATGAGCAGTTCTTC
j_gene: TRBJ2-3; d_gene: -; abundance: -; v_gene: TRBV5-4; CDR3aa: CASSSAAGATDTQYF; CDR3nt: TGTGCCAGCAGCTCAGCGGCAGGGGCCACAGATACGCAGTATTTT
j_gene: TRBJ1-5; d_gene: -; abundance: -; v_gene: TRBV24-1; CDR3aa: CATSASGPPGQPQHF; CDR3nt: TGTGCCACCAGTGCGAGTGGGCCGCCAGGGCAGCCCCAGCATTTT
j_gene: TRBJ2-3; d_gene: -; abundance: -; v_gene: TRBV6-5; CDR3aa: CASSYSLGPSTDTQYF; CDR3nt: TGTGCCAGCAGTTACTCGTTGGGCCCCAGCACAGATACGCAGTATTTT
j_gene: TRBJ2-2; d_gene: -; abundance: few; v_gene: TRBV5-5; CDR3aa: CASSGEGGPNTGELFF; CDR3nt: TGTGCCAGCAGCGGCGAAGGGGGACCGAACACCGGGGAGCTGTTTTTT
j_gene: TRBJ1-1; d_gene: TRBD1; abundance: -; v_gene: TRBV6-2/TRBV6-3; CDR3aa: CASSTGTAAGRAFF; CDR3nt: TGTGCCAGCAGTACCGGGACAGCCGCGGGGAGAGCTTTCTTT
j_gene: TRBJ1-2; d_gene: -; abundance: -; v_gene: TRBV10-2; CDR3aa: CASSEDSYGYTF; CDR3nt: TGCGCCAGCAGTGAGGACAGCTATGGCTACACCTTC
j_gene: TRBJ2-2; d_gene: TRBD1; abundance: -; v_gene: TRBV29-1; CDR3aa: CSVRVGTGSTGELFF; CDR3nt: TGCAGCGTTAGGGTAGGGACAGGGAGCACCGGGGAGCTGTTTTTT
j_gene: TRBJ1-2; d_gene: -; abundance: -; v_gene: TRBV24-1; CDR3aa: CATSDGHHYGYTF; CDR3nt: TGTGCCACCAGTGATGGACACCACTATGGCTACACCTTC
j_gene: TRBJ1-2; d_gene: TRBD1; abundance: -; v_gene: TRBV27; CDR3aa: CASRAIQGASGYTF; CDR3nt: TGTGCCAGCAGAGCGATACAGGGGGCGTCCGGCTACACCTTC
j_gene: TRBJ1-5; d_gene: TRBD1; abundance: -; v_gene: TRBV27; CDR3aa: CASSLRQGINQPQHF; CDR3nt: TGTGCCAGCAGTCTACGACAGGGGATTAATCAGCCCCAGCATTTT
j_gene: TRBJ2-1; d_gene: TRBD1; abundance: -; v_gene: TRBV7-3; CDR3aa: CASSLTGVGGAGSYNEQFF; CDR3nt: TGTGCCAGCAGCTTAACGGGCGTAGGGGGCGCCGGCTCCTACAATGAGCAGTTCTTC
j_gene: TRBJ1-6; d_gene: TRBD1; abundance: -; v_gene: TRBV7-2; CDR3aa: CASSSGQGVLSPLHF; CDR3nt: TGTGCCAGCAGCTCGGGACAGGGGGTCTTATCACCCCTCCACTTT
j_gene: TRBJ1-2; d_gene: TRBD1; abundance: -; v_gene: TRBV7-6; CDR3aa: CASSARGQGSNYGYTF; CDR3nt: TGTGCCAGCAGCGCAAGGGGGCAGGGATCAAACTATGGCTACACCTTC
j_gene: TRBJ2-1; d_gene: TRBD2; abundance: once; v_gene: TRBV6-4; CDR3aa: CASSVLAGDNEQFF; CDR3nt: TGTGCCAGCAGTGTGCTAGCGGGAGACAATGAGCAGTTCTTC
j_gene: TRBJ1-2; d_gene: -; abundance: -; v_gene: TRBV19; CDR3aa: CASSPPTDSYGYTF; CDR3nt: TGTGCCAGTAGTCCCCCGACGGACTCCTATGGCTACACCTTC
j_gene: TRBJ1-5; d_gene: TRBD1; abundance: -; v_gene: TRBV15; CDR3aa: CATSTGQGVGQPQHF; CDR3nt: TGTGCCACCAGCACCGGCCAGGGGGTAGGTCAGCCCCAGCATTTT
j_gene: TRBJ1-1; d_gene: -; abundance: -; v_gene: TRBV5-1; CDR3aa: CASSLDPGVNTEAFF; CDR3nt: TGCGCCAGCAGCTTGGATCCGGGGGTGAACACTGAAGCTTTCTTT
j_gene: TRBJ1-5; d_gene: TRBD1; abundance: once; v_gene: TRBV2; CDR3aa: CASSGTGSAQPQHF; CDR3nt: TGTGCCAGCAGTGGGACAGGGAGTGCTCAGCCCCAGCATTTT
j_gene: TRBJ1-1; d_gene: -; abundance: few; v_gene: TRBV6-5; CDR3aa: CASHPTRDEAFF; CDR3nt: TGTGCCTCCCACCCCACGAGGGATGAAGCTTTCTTT
j_gene: TRBJ2-3; d_gene: -; abundance: -; v_gene: TRBV5-1; CDR3aa: CASSFSRDTDTQYF; CDR3nt: TGCGCCAGCAGCTTCAGCAGGGACACAGATACGCAGTATTTT
j_gene: TRBJ2-7; d_gene: TRBD2; abundance: -; v_gene: TRBV11-1; CDR3aa: CASSLAFPLSGRTPYEQYF; CDR3nt: TGTGCCAGCAGCTTAGCCTTCCCTCTTAGCGGGAGGACGCCCTACGAGCAGTACTTC
j_gene: TRBJ2-7; d_gene: TRBD2; abundance: -; v_gene: TRBV3-1/TRBV3-2; CDR3aa: CASSQTGTSYEQYF; CDR3nt: TGTGCCAGCAGCCAAACCGGGACTAGCTACGAGCAGTACTTC
j_gene: TRBJ1-3; d_gene: -; abundance: -; v_gene: TRBV25-1; CDR3aa: CASSSGRSGNTIYF; CDR3nt: TGTGCCAGCAGTAGCGGACGCTCTGGAAACACCATATATTTT
j_gene: TRBJ1-5; d_gene: TRBD1; abundance: -; v_gene: TRBV2; CDR3aa: CASTREGDSHQPQHF; CDR3nt: TGTGCCAGCACCCGGGAGGGGGACAGTCATCAACCCCAGCATTTT
j_gene: TRBJ1-1; d_gene: -; abundance: few; v_gene: TRBV6-4; CDR3aa: CASSDSSSVTEAFF; CDR3nt: TGTGCCAGCAGTGACTCTTCATCGGTCACTGAAGCTTTCTTT
j_gene: TRBJ2-7; d_gene: TRBD2; abundance: -; v_gene: TRBV5-1; CDR3aa: CASRHRTSGSLRPLEQYF; CDR3nt: TGCGCCAGCAGACACCGGACTAGCGGGAGTCTTAGACCTCTCGAGCAGTACTTC
j_gene: TRBJ2-5; d_gene: TRBD1; abundance: -; v_gene: TRBV5-1; CDR3aa: CASSGTDLGTQYF; CDR3nt: TGCGCCAGCAGCGGGACAGATCTGGGGACCCAGTACTTC
j_gene: TRBJ2-3; d_gene: -; abundance: once; v_gene: TRBV12-3/TRBV12-4; CDR3aa: CASSLRRNTQYF; CDR3nt: TGTGCCAGCAGTTTAAGGAGGAATACGCAGTATTTT
j_gene: TRBJ2-7; d_gene: -; abundance: -; v_gene: TRBV12-3/TRBV12-4; CDR3aa: CASAWGGPYEQYF; CDR3nt: TGTGCCAGCGCCTGGGGGGGGCCCTACGAGCAGTACTTC
j_gene: TRBJ2-7; d_gene: TRBD2; abundance: -; v_gene: TRBV19; CDR3aa: CASSIAAGEQYF; CDR3nt: TGTGCCAGTAGTATAGCAGCGGGGGAGCAGTACTTC
j_gene: TRBJ2-3; d_gene: TRBD2; abundance: -; v_gene: TRBV25-1; CDR3aa: CASSGGLAGGLDTQYF; CDR3nt: TGTGCCAGCAGTGGGGGGTTAGCGGGAGGTTTAGATACGCAGTATTTT
j_gene: TRBJ1-3; d_gene: -; abundance: -; v_gene: TRBV9; CDR3aa: CASSVGREGNTIYF; CDR3nt: TGTGCCAGCAGCGTAGGGCGGGAAGGAAACACCATATATTTT